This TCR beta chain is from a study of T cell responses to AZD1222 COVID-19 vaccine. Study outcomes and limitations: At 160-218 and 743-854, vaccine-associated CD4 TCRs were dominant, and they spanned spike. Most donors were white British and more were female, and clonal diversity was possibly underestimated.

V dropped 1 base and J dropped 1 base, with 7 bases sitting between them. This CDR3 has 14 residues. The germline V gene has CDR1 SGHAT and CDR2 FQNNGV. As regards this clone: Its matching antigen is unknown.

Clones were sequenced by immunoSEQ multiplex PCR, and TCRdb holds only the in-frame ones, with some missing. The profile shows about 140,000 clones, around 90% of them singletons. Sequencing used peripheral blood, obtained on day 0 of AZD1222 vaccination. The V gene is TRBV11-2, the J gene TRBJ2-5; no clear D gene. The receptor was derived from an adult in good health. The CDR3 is CASSLVSAQETQYF. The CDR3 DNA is TGTGCCAGCAGCTTAGTCTCAGCCCAAGAGACCCAGTACTTC.